The rows below give T cell receptor beta chains drawn from one sample of a study of Ad26.COV2.S vaccination and SARS-CoV-2 variants. Some clones are missing from TCRdb's copy, which holds only in-frame ones; the method was immunoSEQ multiplex PCR. Of some 370,000 clones listed, around four fifths are singletons. The sample here was peripheral blood, taken in a trial of Ad26.COV2.S vaccine versus placebo. The origin of the receptors is a person between 18 and 59 years old who received the Ad26.COV2.S COVID-19 vaccine or a placebo. Both conserved end residues are trimmed from each CDR3. A D gene is named only where the DNA matches it firmly. For some rows the clone size is stated as once, few or many, or as a class when expanded; others skip it.

cdr3_length: 13; clone_size: NA; v_call: TRBV6-2/TRBV6-3; j_call: TRBJ1-1; d_call: NA; cdr3_aa: ASSLNRAVNTEAF
cdr3_length: 17; clone_size: once; v_call: TRBV7-3; j_call: TRBJ2-2; d_call: TRBD2; cdr3_aa: ASSLKGLAGGGNTGELF
cdr3_length: 10; clone_size: NA; v_call: TRBV19; j_call: TRBJ2-7; d_call: TRBD1; cdr3_aa: ASSNRGYEQY
cdr3_length: 12; clone_size: NA; v_call: TRBV6-2/TRBV6-3; j_call: TRBJ1-1; d_call: NA; cdr3_aa: ASSYGDTTTEAF
cdr3_length: 12; clone_size: NA; v_call: TRBV14; j_call: TRBJ2-7; d_call: TRBD1; cdr3_aa: ASSQTGSNYEQY
cdr3_length: 14; clone_size: once; v_call: TRBV27; j_call: TRBJ2-1; d_call: NA; cdr3_aa: ASSLWGNRVYNEQF
cdr3_length: 13; clone_size: NA; v_call: TRBV4-2; j_call: TRBJ1-3; d_call: NA; cdr3_aa: ASSTGRGSGNTIY
cdr3_length: 12; clone_size: NA; v_call: TRBV27; j_call: TRBJ2-5; d_call: NA; cdr3_aa: ASSLSNTKETQY
cdr3_length: 12; clone_size: NA; v_call: TRBV6-5; j_call: TRBJ1-5; d_call: TRBD1; cdr3_aa: ASSNRGPDQPQH
cdr3_length: 10; clone_size: NA; v_call: TRBV12-3/TRBV12-4; j_call: TRBJ2-7; d_call: NA; cdr3_aa: ASSGSGYEQY
cdr3_length: 14; clone_size: once; v_call: TRBV30; j_call: TRBJ2-3; d_call: NA; cdr3_aa: AWSVRGREFTDTQY
cdr3_length: 13; clone_size: NA; v_call: TRBV3-1/TRBV3-2; j_call: TRBJ1-5; d_call: NA; cdr3_aa: ASSHGARGWRPQH
cdr3_length: 11; clone_size: NA; v_call: TRBV2; j_call: TRBJ2-7; d_call: NA; cdr3_aa: ASSEGVTYEQY
cdr3_length: 14; clone_size: NA; v_call: TRBV10-1; j_call: TRBJ2-5; d_call: NA; cdr3_aa: ASSGVGPGPQETQY
cdr3_length: 15; clone_size: many; v_call: TRBV4-1; j_call: TRBJ2-1; d_call: TRBD2; cdr3_aa: ASSEGTSGSFYNEQF
cdr3_length: 12; clone_size: NA; v_call: TRBV6-5; j_call: TRBJ2-7; d_call: NA; cdr3_aa: ASSYSKEAYEQY
cdr3_length: 11; clone_size: NA; v_call: TRBV7-2; j_call: TRBJ1-4; d_call: NA; cdr3_aa: ASSLGAVEKLF
cdr3_length: 14; clone_size: NA; v_call: TRBV3-1/TRBV3-2; j_call: TRBJ2-1; d_call: NA; cdr3_aa: ASSHDRRDPRNVQF
cdr3_length: 13; clone_size: NA; v_call: TRBV21-1; j_call: TRBJ2-3; d_call: NA; cdr3_aa: ASSLSRVLPDTQY
cdr3_length: 12; clone_size: few; v_call: TRBV6-4; j_call: TRBJ1-6; d_call: NA; cdr3_aa: ASSPSLTGSPLH
cdr3_length: 11; clone_size: NA; v_call: TRBV29-1; j_call: TRBJ2-2; d_call: NA; cdr3_aa: SVEGGDTGELF
cdr3_length: 12; clone_size: once; v_call: TRBV6-5; j_call: TRBJ2-1; d_call: NA; cdr3_aa: ASSYQPNYNEQF
cdr3_length: 14; clone_size: few; v_call: TRBV2; j_call: TRBJ1-3; d_call: NA; cdr3_aa: ASSNEGLSSGNTIY
cdr3_length: 12; clone_size: NA; v_call: TRBV7-9; j_call: TRBJ2-1; d_call: TRBD1; cdr3_aa: ASSLGQGLTEQF
cdr3_length: 9; clone_size: NA; v_call: TRBV9; j_call: TRBJ1-1; d_call: NA; cdr3_aa: ASSVVTEAF
cdr3_length: 14; clone_size: NA; v_call: TRBV7-9; j_call: TRBJ1-4; d_call: TRBD1; cdr3_aa: ASSLEGQGRGEKLF
cdr3_length: 14; clone_size: NA; v_call: TRBV11-2; j_call: TRBJ1-1; d_call: NA; cdr3_aa: ASSSGGGMMGTEAF
cdr3_length: 12; clone_size: few; v_call: TRBV11-3; j_call: TRBJ1-4; d_call: NA; cdr3_aa: ASSPRGWEEKLF
cdr3_length: 12; clone_size: few; v_call: TRBV10-1; j_call: TRBJ1-5; d_call: TRBD1; cdr3_aa: ASPSRQGGQPQH
cdr3_length: 10; clone_size: NA; v_call: TRBV11-2; j_call: TRBJ2-7; d_call: NA; cdr3_aa: ASSFSGYEQY
cdr3_length: 14; clone_size: NA; v_call: TRBV9; j_call: TRBJ1-1; d_call: NA; cdr3_aa: ASSGAGSLLNTEAF
cdr3_length: 12; clone_size: NA; v_call: TRBV4-2; j_call: TRBJ2-3; d_call: NA; cdr3_aa: ASSQVPFADTQY
cdr3_length: 11; clone_size: NA; v_call: TRBV5-6; j_call: TRBJ2-1; d_call: TRBD1; cdr3_aa: ASSSGQSNEQF
cdr3_length: 15; clone_size: NA; v_call: TRBV5-4; j_call: TRBJ2-3; d_call: NA; cdr3_aa: ASSLKGSNWFTDTQY
cdr3_length: 10; clone_size: NA; v_call: TRBV6-2/TRBV6-3; j_call: TRBJ2-7; d_call: NA; cdr3_aa: ASSQRLENQY
cdr3_length: 12; clone_size: NA; v_call: TRBV6-1; j_call: TRBJ1-1; d_call: NA; cdr3_aa: ASSDRQMNTEAF
cdr3_length: 11; clone_size: NA; v_call: TRBV15; j_call: TRBJ1-4; d_call: TRBD1; cdr3_aa: ATGDRGDEKLF
cdr3_length: 13; clone_size: NA; v_call: TRBV15; j_call: TRBJ2-1; d_call: TRBD1; cdr3_aa: ATSLRGQSYNEQF
cdr3_length: 12; clone_size: NA; v_call: TRBV5-1; j_call: TRBJ1-2; d_call: NA; cdr3_aa: ASSLSQAFSGYT
cdr3_length: 14; clone_size: NA; v_call: TRBV11-2; j_call: TRBJ2-3; d_call: TRBD2; cdr3_aa: ASSSFTSGSTDTQY
cdr3_length: 11; clone_size: few; v_call: TRBV2; j_call: TRBJ2-2; d_call: NA; cdr3_aa: ASSLGITGELF
cdr3_length: 15; clone_size: NA; v_call: TRBV5-6; j_call: TRBJ2-3; d_call: TRBD2; cdr3_aa: ASSLKESGLVSDTQY
cdr3_length: 11; clone_size: NA; v_call: TRBV14; j_call: TRBJ1-1; d_call: NA; cdr3_aa: ASSLGGGWSAF
cdr3_length: 13; clone_size: NA; v_call: TRBV24-1; j_call: TRBJ2-5; d_call: NA; cdr3_aa: ATSDVRGSGETQY
cdr3_length: 11; clone_size: NA; v_call: TRBV19; j_call: TRBJ2-2; d_call: TRBD1; cdr3_aa: ASSILTGVELF
cdr3_length: 13; clone_size: NA; v_call: TRBV11-2; j_call: TRBJ2-2; d_call: NA; cdr3_aa: ASSAGIQNTGELF
cdr3_length: 11; clone_size: NA; v_call: TRBV5-1; j_call: TRBJ2-1; d_call: NA; cdr3_aa: ASSLAWANEQF
cdr3_length: 12; clone_size: NA; v_call: TRBV11-1; j_call: TRBJ1-3; d_call: NA; cdr3_aa: ASSSSGGTNTIY
cdr3_length: 12; clone_size: NA; v_call: TRBV7-9; j_call: TRBJ1-4; d_call: NA; cdr3_aa: ASSSWGEGEKLF
cdr3_length: 13; clone_size: NA; v_call: TRBV5-5; j_call: TRBJ2-1; d_call: NA; cdr3_aa: ASSFEGSSYNEQF
cdr3_length: 11; clone_size: NA; v_call: TRBV13; j_call: TRBJ2-7; d_call: NA; cdr3_aa: ATTGLSSYEQY
cdr3_length: 13; clone_size: NA; v_call: TRBV5-1; j_call: TRBJ1-1; d_call: TRBD1; cdr3_aa: ASSFLTGEGTEAF
cdr3_length: 10; clone_size: few; v_call: TRBV6-5; j_call: TRBJ2-1; d_call: TRBD2; cdr3_aa: ASRRGAGEQF
cdr3_length: 10; clone_size: NA; v_call: TRBV6-5; j_call: TRBJ2-5; d_call: NA; cdr3_aa: ASSYGWETQY
cdr3_length: 12; clone_size: many; v_call: TRBV3-1/TRBV3-2; j_call: TRBJ1-2; d_call: TRBD1; cdr3_aa: ASSQGGQGGGYT
cdr3_length: 12; clone_size: NA; v_call: TRBV18; j_call: TRBJ2-7; d_call: TRBD2; cdr3_aa: ASSLGLAAYEQY
cdr3_length: 13; clone_size: NA; v_call: TRBV7-9; j_call: TRBJ2-1; d_call: NA; cdr3_aa: ASSLGAGSANEQF
cdr3_length: 14; clone_size: NA; v_call: TRBV3-1/TRBV3-2; j_call: TRBJ1-2; d_call: TRBD1; cdr3_aa: ASSQDRTGGVYGYT
cdr3_length: 12; clone_size: NA; v_call: TRBV6-1; j_call: TRBJ1-2; d_call: TRBD1; cdr3_aa: ASSDPGQAYGYT